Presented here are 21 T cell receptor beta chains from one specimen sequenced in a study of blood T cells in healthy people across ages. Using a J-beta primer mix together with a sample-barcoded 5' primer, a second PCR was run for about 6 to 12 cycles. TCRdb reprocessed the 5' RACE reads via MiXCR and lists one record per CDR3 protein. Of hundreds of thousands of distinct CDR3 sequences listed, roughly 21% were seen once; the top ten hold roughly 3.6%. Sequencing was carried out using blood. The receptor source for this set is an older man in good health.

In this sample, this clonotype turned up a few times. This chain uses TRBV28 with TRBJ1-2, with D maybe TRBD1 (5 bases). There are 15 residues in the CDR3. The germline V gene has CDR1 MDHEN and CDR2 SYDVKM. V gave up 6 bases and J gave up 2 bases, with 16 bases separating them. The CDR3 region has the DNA TGTGCCAGCAGGGGGGGGGGATCCTACAACTATGGCTACACCTTC. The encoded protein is CASRGGGSYNYGYTF.

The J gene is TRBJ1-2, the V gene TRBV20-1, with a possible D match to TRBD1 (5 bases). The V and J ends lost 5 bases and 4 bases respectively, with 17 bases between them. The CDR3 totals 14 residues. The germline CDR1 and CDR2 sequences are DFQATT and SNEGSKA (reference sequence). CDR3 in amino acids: CSARRRGGSYGYTF. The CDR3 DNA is TGCAGTGCTCGCCGTAGGGGCGGATCCTATGGCTACACCTTC.

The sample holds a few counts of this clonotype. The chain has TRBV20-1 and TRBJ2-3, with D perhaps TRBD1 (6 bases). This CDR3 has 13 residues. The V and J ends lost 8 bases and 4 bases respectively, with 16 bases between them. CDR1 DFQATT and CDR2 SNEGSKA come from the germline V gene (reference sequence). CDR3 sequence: CSTTQGSADTQYF. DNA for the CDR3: TGCAGTACCACACAGGGAAGTGCAGATACGCAGTATTTT.

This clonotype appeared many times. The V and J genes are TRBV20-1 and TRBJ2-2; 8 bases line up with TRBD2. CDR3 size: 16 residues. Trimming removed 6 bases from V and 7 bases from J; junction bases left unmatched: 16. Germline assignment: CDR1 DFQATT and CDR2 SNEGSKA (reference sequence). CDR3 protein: CSAPLPRAGVGGELFF. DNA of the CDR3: TGCAGTGCCCCCCTCCCAAGAGCGGGAGTGGGCGGGGAGCTGTTTTTT.

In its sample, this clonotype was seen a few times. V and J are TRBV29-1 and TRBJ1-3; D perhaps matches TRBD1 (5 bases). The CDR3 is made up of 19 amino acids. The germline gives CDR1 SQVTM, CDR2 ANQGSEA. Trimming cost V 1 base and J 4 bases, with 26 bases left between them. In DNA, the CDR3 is TGCAGCGTTGAAGTGGTCCGGCAGGGAGGTGCCTCCCTCGGAAACACCATATATTTT. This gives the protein CSVEVVRQGGASLGNTIYF.

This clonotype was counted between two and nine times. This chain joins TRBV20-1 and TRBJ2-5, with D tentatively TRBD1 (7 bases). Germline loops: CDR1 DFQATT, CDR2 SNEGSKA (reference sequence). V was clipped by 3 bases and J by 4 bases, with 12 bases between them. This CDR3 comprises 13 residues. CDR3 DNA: TGCAGTGCTAGGAGACAGGGAGGAGAGACCCAGTACTTC. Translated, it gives CSARRQGGETQYF.

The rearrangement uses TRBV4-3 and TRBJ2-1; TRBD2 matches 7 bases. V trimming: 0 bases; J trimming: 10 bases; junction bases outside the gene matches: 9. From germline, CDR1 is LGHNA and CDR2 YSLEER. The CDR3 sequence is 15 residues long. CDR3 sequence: CASSQEGGGRGEQFF. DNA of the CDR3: TGCGCCAGCAGCCAAGAAGGTGGCGGGAGAGGCGAGCAGTTCTTC.

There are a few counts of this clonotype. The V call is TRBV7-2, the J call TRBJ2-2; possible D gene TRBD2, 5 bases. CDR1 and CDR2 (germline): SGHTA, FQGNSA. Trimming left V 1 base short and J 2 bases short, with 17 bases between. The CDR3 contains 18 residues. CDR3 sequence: CASSLVSGLGLNTGELFF. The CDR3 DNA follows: TGTGCCAGCAGCTTAGTCAGCGGACTTGGACTTAACACCGGGGAGCTGTTTTTT.

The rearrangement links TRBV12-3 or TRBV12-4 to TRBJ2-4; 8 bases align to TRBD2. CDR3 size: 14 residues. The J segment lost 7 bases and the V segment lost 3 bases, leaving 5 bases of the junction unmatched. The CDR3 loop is CASSLVAGNNIQYF. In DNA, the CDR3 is TGTGCCAGCAGTTTGGTAGCGGGGAATAACATTCAGTACTTC.

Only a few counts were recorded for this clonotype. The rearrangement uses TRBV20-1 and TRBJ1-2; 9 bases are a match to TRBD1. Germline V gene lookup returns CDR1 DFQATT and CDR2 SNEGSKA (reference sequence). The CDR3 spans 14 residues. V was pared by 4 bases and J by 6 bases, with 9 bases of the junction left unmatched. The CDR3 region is CSAIVGGQGDGYTF. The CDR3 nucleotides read TGCAGTGCTATCGTAGGGGGACAGGGAGATGGCTACACCTTC.

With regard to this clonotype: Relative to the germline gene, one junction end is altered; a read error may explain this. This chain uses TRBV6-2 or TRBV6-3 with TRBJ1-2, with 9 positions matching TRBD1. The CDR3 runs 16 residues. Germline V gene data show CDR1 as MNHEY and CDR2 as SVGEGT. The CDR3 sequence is CASSYLRTGEDYGYPF. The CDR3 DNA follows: TGTGCCAGCAGTTACCTCAGGACAGGGGAAGACTATGGCTACCCCTTC.

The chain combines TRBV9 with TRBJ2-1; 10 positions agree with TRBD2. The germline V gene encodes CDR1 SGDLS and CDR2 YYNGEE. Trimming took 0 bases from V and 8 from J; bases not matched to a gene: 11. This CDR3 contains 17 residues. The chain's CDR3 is CASSVVATSGWGYEQFF. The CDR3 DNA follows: TGTGCCAGCAGCGTAGTGGCGACTAGCGGGTGGGGCTATGAGCAGTTCTTC.

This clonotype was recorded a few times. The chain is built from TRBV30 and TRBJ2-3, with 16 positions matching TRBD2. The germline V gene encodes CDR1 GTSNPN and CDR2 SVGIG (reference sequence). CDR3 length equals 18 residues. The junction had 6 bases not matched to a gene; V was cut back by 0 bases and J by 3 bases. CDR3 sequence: CAWSVPGTSGRATDTQYF. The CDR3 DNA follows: TGTGCCTGGAGTGTACCTGGGACTAGCGGGAGGGCTACAGATACGCAGTATTTT.

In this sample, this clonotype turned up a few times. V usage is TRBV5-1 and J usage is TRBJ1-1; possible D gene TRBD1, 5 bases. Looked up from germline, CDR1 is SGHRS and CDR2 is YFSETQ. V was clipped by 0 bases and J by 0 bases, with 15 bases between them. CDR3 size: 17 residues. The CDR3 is CASSLGGGGGMNTEAFF. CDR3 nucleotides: TGCGCCAGCAGCTTGGGTGGGGGTGGGGGTATGAACACTGAAGCTTTCTTT.

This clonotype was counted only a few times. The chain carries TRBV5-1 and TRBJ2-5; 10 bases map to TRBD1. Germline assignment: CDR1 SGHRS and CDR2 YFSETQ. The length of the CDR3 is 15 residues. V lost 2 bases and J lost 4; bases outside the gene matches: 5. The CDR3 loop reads CASSFSTGGRETQYF. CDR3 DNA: TGCGCCAGCAGCTTCTCGACAGGGGGCCGAGAGACCCAGTACTTC.

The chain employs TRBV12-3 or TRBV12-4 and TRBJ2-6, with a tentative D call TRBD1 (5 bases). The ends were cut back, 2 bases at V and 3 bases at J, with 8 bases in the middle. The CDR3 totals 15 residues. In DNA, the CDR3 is TGTGCCAGCAGTTTACAGGGAAATGGGGCCAACGTCCTGACTTTC. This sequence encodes CASSLQGNGANVLTF.

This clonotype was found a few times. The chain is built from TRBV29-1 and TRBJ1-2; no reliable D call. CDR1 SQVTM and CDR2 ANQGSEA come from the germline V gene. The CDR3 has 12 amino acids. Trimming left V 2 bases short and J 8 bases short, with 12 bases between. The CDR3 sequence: CSVERSNTGYTF. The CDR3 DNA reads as TGCAGCGTTGAAAGATCAAACACGGGCTACACCTTC.

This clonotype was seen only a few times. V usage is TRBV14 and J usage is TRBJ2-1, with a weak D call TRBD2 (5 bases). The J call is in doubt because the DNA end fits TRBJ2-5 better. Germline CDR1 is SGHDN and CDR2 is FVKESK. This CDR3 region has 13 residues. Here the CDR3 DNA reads TGTGCCAGCAGCCAAGCGACGGGGGAGACCCAGTACTTC. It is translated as CASSQATGETQYF.

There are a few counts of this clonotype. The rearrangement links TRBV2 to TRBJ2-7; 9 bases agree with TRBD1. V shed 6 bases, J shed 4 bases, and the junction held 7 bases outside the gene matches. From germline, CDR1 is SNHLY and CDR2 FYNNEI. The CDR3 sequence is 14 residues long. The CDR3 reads CASRTQGADYEQYF. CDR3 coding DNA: TGTGCCAGCAGAACACAGGGGGCAGATTACGAGCAGTACTTC. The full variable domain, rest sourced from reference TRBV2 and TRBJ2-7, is EPEVTQTPSHQVTQMGQEVILRCVPISNHLYFYWYRQILGQKVEFLVSFYNNEISEKSEIFDDQFSVERPDGSNFTLKIRSTKLEDSAMYFCASRTQGADYEQYFGPGTRLTVT.

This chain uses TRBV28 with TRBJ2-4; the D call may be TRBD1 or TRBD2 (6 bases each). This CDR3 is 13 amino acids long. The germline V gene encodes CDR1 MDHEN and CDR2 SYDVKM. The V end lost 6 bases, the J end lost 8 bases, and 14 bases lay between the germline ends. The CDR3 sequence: CASREGVMDIQYF. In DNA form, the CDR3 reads TGTGCCAGCAGGGAGGGGGTGATGGACATTCAGTACTTC.

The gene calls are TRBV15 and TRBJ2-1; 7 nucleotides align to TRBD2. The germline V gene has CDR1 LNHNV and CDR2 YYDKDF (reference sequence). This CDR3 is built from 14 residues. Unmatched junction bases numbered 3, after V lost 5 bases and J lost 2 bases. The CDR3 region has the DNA TGTGCCACCAGCGGAGCGGGACCCTACAATGAGCAGTTCTTC. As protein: CATSGAGPYNEQFF.